These 26 T cell receptor beta chains share one sample of origin, sequenced in a study of T cell repertoires in aging, cancer and after chemotherapy. Rearranged V-D-J TRB sequences were amplified with a mixed TRB-A/B primer pool. TCRdb recomputed calls from the multiplex PCR reads with MiXCR, one row per CDR3 protein. The sample holds around 17,000 distinct CDR3 sequences, 40% to 55% seen once. Amplification of TCR beta used genomic DNA extracted from peripheral blood. Sequencing was performed on blood. These TCRs come from a human donor in good health.

J is TRBJ1-5 and V is TRBV27, with 8 bases fitting TRBD1. CDR1 and CDR2 (germline): MNHEY, SMNVEV (reference sequence). V shed 1 base and J 7 bases; nucleotides not matched to a gene: 6. This CDR3 is built from 15 residues. The CDR3 DNA follows: TGTGCCAGCAGTTTATACAGGGGGAGCGGACAGCCCCAGCATTTT. Translation: CASSLYRGSGQPQHF.

The J gene is TRBJ2-5, the V gene TRBV15, with TRBD1 matching over 8 bases. The ends lost 6 bases at V and 5 bases at J; junction bases unmatched: 2. CDR1 is LNHNV, CDR2 YYDKDF, per germline (reference sequence). The CDR3 extends over 12 amino acids. CDR3 sequence reads: CATRTGDETQYF. CDR3 bases: TGTGCCACCAGGACAGGGGATGAGACCCAGTACTTC.

V is TRBV5-1 and J is TRBJ1-1; 7 bases map to TRBD1. The CDR3 loop spans 13 amino acids. V shed 1 base and J 6 bases; nucleotides not matched to a gene: 3. The germline gives CDR1 SGHRS, CDR2 YFSETQ. CDR3 nucleotide sequence: TGCGCCAGCAGCTTGCAGGGGGATTCTGAAGCTTTCTTT. It encodes CASSLQGDSEAFF.

The table lists this clonotype with a few counts. V and J are TRBV5-5 and TRBJ2-7; 13 bases fit TRBD2. The J segment lost 3 bases and the V segment lost 3 bases, leaving 0 bases of the junction unmatched. The CDR3 is made up of 14 amino acids. Germline CDR1 reads SGHKS; CDR2 reads YYEKEE (reference sequence). The chain's CDR3 is CASSWTSGSYEQYF. The CDR3 DNA is TGTGCCAGCAGCTGGACTAGCGGGAGCTACGAGCAGTACTTC. Variable domain in full (rest from reference TRBV5-5 and TRBJ2-7): DAGVTQSPTHLIKTRGQQVTLRCSPISGHKSVSWYQQVLGQGPQFIFQYYEKEERGRGNFPDRFSARQFPNYSSELNVNALLLGDSALYLCASSWTSGSYEQYFGPGTRLTVT.

This clonotype was detected only a few times. This sequence joins TRBV19 and TRBJ1-1; the D is unclear. The CDR3 is 16 amino acids. Germline V gene lookup returns CDR1 LNHDA and CDR2 SQIVND (reference sequence). Trimming cost V 4 bases and J 1 base, with 16 bases left between them. CDR3 in amino acids: CASSTIQSWGNTEAFF. The DNA for the CDR3 is TGTGCCAGTAGTACCATACAGAGCTGGGGGAACACTGAAGCTTTCTTT.

The sample holds a few counts of this clonotype. V and J are TRBV19 and TRBJ2-7; 7 bases line up with TRBD1. Germline V gives CDR1 LNHDA, CDR2 SQIVND (reference sequence). The CDR3 totals 14 residues. J gave up 3 bases and V 4 bases, and 6 bases lay outside the gene matches. The DNA for the CDR3 is TGTGCCAGTAGTAGGGAGACAGGGCACTACGAGCAGTACTTC. Amino acids: CASSRETGHYEQYF.

The chain recombines TRBV18 with TRBJ2-2; the D is unclear. Trimming stripped 2 bases from V and 1 base from J, with 8 bases between. Germline values: CDR1 KGHSH, CDR2 LQKENI. This CDR3 region has 15 residues. For the CDR3, the DNA is TGTGCCAGCTCACCAAGGTCCGTGAACACCGGGGAGCTGTTTTTT. Residues: CASSPRSVNTGELFF.

This clonotype was observed a few times. V usage is TRBV6-4 and J usage is TRBJ2-3; 8 positions match TRBD2. The CDR3 has 15 residues. Germline CDR1 reads MRHNA; CDR2 reads SNTAGT. Trimming cost V 5 bases and J 4 bases; bases outside gene matches: 8. For the CDR3, the DNA is TGTGCCAGCAGTACTAGCGGAGGAGGAGCAGATACGCAGTATTTT. Protein sequence: CASSTSGGGADTQYF.

The genes are TRBV29-1 and TRBJ2-7; D unclear. Per the germline V gene, CDR1 is SQVTM and CDR2 is ANQGSEA. This CDR3 has 13 residues. Trimming stripped 3 bases from V and 2 bases from J, with 11 bases between. The CDR3 DNA follows: TGCAGCGTTGACACGGTAGACCCCTACGAGCAGTACTTC. Residues: CSVDTVDPYEQYF.

DNA for the CDR3: TGTGCCAGCATGGGGACGTACGAGCAGTACTTC. Amino acids: CASMGTYEQYF. The chain links TRBV6-1 to TRBJ2-7; D is tentatively TRBD1 or TRBD2 (5 bases each). The CDR3 is 11 amino acids. The V and J ends lost 7 bases and 4 bases respectively, with 8 bases between them. Germline values: CDR1 MNHNS, CDR2 SASEGT.

The chain joins TRBV11-1 to TRBJ2-1; D possibly corresponds to TRBD1 (5 bases). The CDR3 consists of 14 residues. Trimming removed 5 bases at V and 6 bases at J, with 14 bases between. Looked up from germline, CDR1 is SGHAT and CDR2 is FQDESV (reference sequence). The CDR3 protein is CASSPHQGPNEQFF. CDR3 DNA sequence: TGTGCCAGCAGCCCCCATCAGGGTCCCAATGAGCAGTTCTTC.

The rearrangement joins TRBV13 to TRBJ2-3; 8 nucleotides align to TRBD2. With 3 bases clipped from V and 3 bases from J, the junction kept 5 bases outside the gene matches. The CDR3 totals 15 residues. Germline CDR1 reads PRHDT; CDR2 reads FYEKMQ (reference sequence). CDR3 sequence: CASSFSGRFTDTQYF. The CDR3 region has the DNA TGTGCCAGCAGCTTCAGCGGGAGATTTACAGATACGCAGTATTTT.

The J gene is TRBJ2-1, the V gene TRBV6-1, with 10 bases that match TRBD2. Germline lookup yields CDR1 MNHNS and CDR2 SASEGT. V lost 8 bases to trimming and J lost 4 bases; unmatched junction nucleotides: 5. The CDR3 spans 14 residues. For the CDR3, the DNA is TGTGCCAGCTTAGCGGGAGGTTTGTACAATGAGCAGTTCTTC. Translating gives CASLAGGLYNEQFF.

V usage is TRBV7-2 and J usage is TRBJ2-1, with TRBD2 as a possible D gene (5 bases). The length of the CDR3 is 14 residues. Germline lookup yields CDR1 SGHTA and CDR2 FQGNSA. V was cut by 0 bases and J by 6 bases, with 9 bases left in between. The CDR3 region is CASSLAQRSNEQFF. The DNA of the CDR3 is TGTGCCAGCAGCTTAGCCCAGCGGTCCAATGAGCAGTTCTTC. The variable domain in full, with the rest retrieved from reference TRBV7-2 and TRBJ2-1, is GAGVSQSPSNKVTEKGKDVELRCDPISGHTALYWYRQSLGQGLEFLIYFQGNSAPDKSGLPSDRFSAERTGGSVSTLTIQRTQQEDSAVYLCASSLAQRSNEQFFGPGTRLTVL.

CDR3 amino acids: CASSHRQDHEQYF. CDR3 bases: TGTGCCAGCTCACACCGACAGGACCACGAGCAGTACTTC. The V gene is TRBV18, the J gene TRBJ2-7; D is possibly TRBD1 (6 bases). Between the trimmed V and J ends, which lost 4 bases and 5 bases, there was a span of 12 bases. Germline V gene data show CDR1 as KGHSH and CDR2 as LQKENI. The CDR3 is made up of 13 amino acids.

The chain recombines TRBV5-4 with TRBJ2-1, with D perhaps TRBD1 (5 bases). V gave up 4 bases and J gave up 8 bases, with 16 bases separating them. Looked up from germline, CDR1 is SGHNT and CDR2 is YYREEE (reference sequence). The length of the CDR3 is 14 residues. This CDR3 reads CASSTRTIDDEQFF. CDR3 nucleotide sequence: TGTGCCAGCAGCACCCGGACAATTGATGATGAGCAGTTCTTC.

The V call is TRBV6-6, the J call TRBJ2-3; 8 nucleotides align to TRBD2. This CDR3 is built from 16 residues. The J segment lost 0 bases and the V segment lost 0 bases, leaving 2 bases of the junction unmatched. The V gene's germline CDR1 is MNHNY and CDR2 SVGAGI (reference sequence). The CDR3 here is CASSYSASGSTDTQYF. The DNA of the CDR3 is TGTGCCAGCAGTTACTCGGCTAGCGGGAGCACAGATACGCAGTATTTT.

The chain links TRBV7-6 to TRBJ2-1; D possibly matches TRBD1 or TRBD2 (6 bases each). This CDR3 comprises 20 residues. Germline assignment: CDR1 SGHVS and CDR2 FNYEAQ. V was clipped by 5 bases and J by 8 bases, with 34 bases between them. The CDR3: CASSRSRTFVGQPGGDEQFF. In nucleotides, the CDR3 is TGTGCCAGCAGCCGATCCCGAACCTTTGTTGGACAGCCCGGGGGCGATGAGCAGTTCTTC.

The J gene is TRBJ2-1, the V gene TRBV6-5; D gene uncertain. Germline CDR1 reads MNHEY; CDR2 reads SVGAGI. V lost 1 base and J lost 0, with 10 bases in between. This CDR3 is built from 16 residues. The CDR3 loop reads CASSYFLESSYNEQFF. CDR3 nucleotide sequence: TGTGCCAGCAGTTACTTCCTCGAGAGCTCCTACAATGAGCAGTTCTTC.

This clonotype has only a few counts. The V call is TRBV18, the J call TRBJ2-2; unclear D gene. The CDR3 is 13 residues long. Germline V gives CDR1 KGHSH, CDR2 LQKENI. V dropped 6 bases and J dropped 5 bases, with 10 bases sitting between them. The CDR3 DNA reads TGTGCCAGCTCCTCTGCGAGGACCGGGGAGCTGTTTTTT. The encoded protein is CASSSARTGELFF.

V is TRBV6-4 and J is TRBJ1-5; a weak D match, TRBD1 (5 bases). Trimming took 6 bases from V and 1 from J, leaving 13 bases between them. The CDR3 sequence is 15 residues long. Germline V gene sequence: CDR1 MRHNA, CDR2 SNTAGT. CDR3 DNA: TGTGCCAGCAGCCCCGTGGGGGGGAGCAATCAGCCCCAGCATTTT. Its translation: CASSPVGGSNQPQHF.

The chain couples TRBV6-5 to TRBJ2-7; 7 positions match TRBD2. The germline V gene encodes CDR1 MNHEY and CDR2 SVGAGI. The CDR3 is made up of 15 amino acids. Trimming took 1 base from V and 1 from J; bases not matched to a gene: 4. CDR3 coding DNA: TGTGCCAGCAGTTACTGGGAGGGGTCTTCCTACGAGCAGTACTTC. Its protein product is CASSYWEGSSYEQYF.

V and J are TRBV19 and TRBJ1-2; 10 positions match TRBD1. J gave up 3 bases and V 0 bases, and 7 bases lay outside the gene matches. Germline V gene lookup returns CDR1 LNHDA and CDR2 SQIVND (reference sequence). This CDR3 has 17 amino acids. The CDR3 coding sequence is TGTGCCAGTAGTATAGAACCGCTCGGGACAGGGGACTATGGCTACACCTTC. It yields the protein CASSIEPLGTGDYGYTF.

This chain links TRBV5-5 with TRBJ2-7; D unresolved. The V end was cut by 0 bases, the J end by 0 bases, with 10 bases between. The CDR3 loop spans 15 amino acids. The V gene's germline CDR1 is SGHKS and CDR2 YYEKEE (reference sequence). The DNA of the CDR3 is TGTGCCAGCAGCTTGGAACAGTACAACTCCTACGAGCAGTACTTC. Amino acid sequence: CASSLEQYNSYEQYF.

This clonotype qualifies as medium-sized. This chain joins TRBV29-1 and TRBJ2-2, with 7 bases lining up with TRBD2. The germline V gene has CDR1 SQVTM and CDR2 ANQGSEA. The CDR3 consists of 13 residues. Trimming at V came to 4 bases and at J to 5 bases, leaving 4 bases not matched to a gene. The CDR3 sequence is CSVGWGGTGELFF. DNA for the CDR3: TGCAGCGTTGGCTGGGGGGGGACCGGGGAGCTGTTTTTT.

By proportion, this clonotype is medium-sized. The CDR3 DNA follows: TGCAGCGTTGTAAGGCAGACCACAGATACGCAGTATTTT. Translated, it gives CSVVRQTTDTQYF. This sequence joins TRBV29-1 and TRBJ2-3; D ambiguous. The V end lost 4 bases, the J end lost 2 bases, and 10 bases lay between the germline ends. The CDR3 consists of 13 residues. Germline assignment: CDR1 SQVTM and CDR2 ANQGSEA.